The 18 T cell receptor beta chains presented below share a single source sample, sequenced in a study of response to subunit inactivated influenza vaccine. TCRdb reprocessed the RT-PCR reads via MiXCR and lists one record per CDR3 protein. The sample carries 150,000 to 200,000 distinct CDR3 sequences, about 10% recorded once. The material sequenced was CD8+ T cells sorted from PBMCs, taken around 2 years after vaccination. These receptors were taken from a man in his fifties or sixties who received an inactivated influenza vaccine.

The chain uses TRBV4-2 and TRBJ2-7, with D perhaps TRBD1 (5 bases). V gave up 3 bases and J gave up 0 bases, with 18 bases separating them. The CDR3 contains 17 residues. Germline assignment: CDR1 LGHNA and CDR2 YNFKEQ. The CDR3 bases are TGTGCCAGCAGCCAGGGCGTTACAGGACCGAGCTCCTACGAGCAGTACTTC. Translation: CASSQGVTGPSSYEQYF.

A few counts support this clonotype. This chain's CDR3 is CASSPLGGGNETQYF. The DNA for the CDR3 is TGCGCCAGCAGCCCTCTCGGAGGCGGTAATGAGACCCAGTACTTC. V usage is TRBV4-3 and J usage is TRBJ2-5; maybe TRBD2 (5 bases). The CDR3 length is 15 residues. Germline CDR1 reads LGHNA; CDR2 reads YSLEER. The V end lost 4 bases, the J end lost 5 bases, and 17 bases lay between the germline ends.

This clonotype turned up a few times. V and J are TRBV15 and TRBJ2-7; 7 bases agree with TRBD1. V shed 4 bases and J 7 bases; nucleotides not matched to a gene: 7. Germline V gene lookup returns CDR1 LNHNV and CDR2 YYDKDF (reference sequence). There are 13 residues in the CDR3. The CDR3 DNA reads TGTGCCACCAGCAAGGACAGGCTACAAGAGCAGTACTTC. Protein product: CATSKDRLQEQYF.

The chain carries TRBV12-3 or TRBV12-4 and TRBJ2-5; 8 bases agree with TRBD1. The CDR3 consists of 15 residues. Unmatched junction bases numbered 2, after V lost 2 bases and J lost 0 bases. The CDR3 spells CASSLTDRDQETQYF. CDR3 DNA: TGTGCCAGCAGTTTAACGGACAGGGACCAAGAGACCCAGTACTTC.

This clonotype was observed a few times. The genes are TRBV29-1 and TRBJ1-2, with 8 nucleotides matching TRBD1. The CDR3 contains 11 residues. CDR1 and CDR2 from the germline V gene are SQVTM and ANQGSEA. With V trimmed by 4 bases and J by 7 bases, 2 bases remained unmatched. Here the CDR3 DNA reads TGCAGCGTTGCCAGGGGGCCTGGCTACACCTTC. This encodes CSVARGPGYTF.

The chain carries TRBV2 and TRBJ2-2, with D perhaps matching TRBD1 (6 bases). Germline assignment: CDR1 SNHLY and CDR2 FYNNEI. The CDR3 runs to 12 residues. V was shortened by 8 bases and J by 4 bases, with 8 bases between the two germline ends. CDR3 coding DNA: TGTGCCAGCGGGACATTCACCGGGGAGCTGTTTTTT. Its translation is CASGTFTGELFF.

The rearrangement joins TRBV5-1 to TRBJ2-7, with D perhaps TRBD1 (5 bases). This CDR3 is built from 14 residues. Germline V gene data show CDR1 as SGHRS and CDR2 as YFSETQ. With 0 bases removed from V and 1 base from J, the gap between germline ends came to 8 bases. The CDR3 region is CASSLETVSYEQYF. The DNA for the CDR3 is TGCGCCAGCAGCTTGGAGACAGTGTCCTACGAGCAGTACTTC.

This clonotype was counted at least ten times. CDR3 region: CASSFRAALAGNTGELFF. The DNA for the CDR3 is TGTGCCAGCAGCTTCAGAGCCGCGCTAGCGGGCAACACCGGGGAGCTGTTTTTT. The chain combines TRBV11-3 with TRBJ2-2, with 8 bases aligning to TRBD2. From germline, CDR1 is SGHNT and CDR2 YENEEA. The length of the CDR3 is 18 residues. The V gene end was trimmed by 3 bases and the J gene end by 2 bases; junction bases not matched to a gene: 11.

This clonotype was seen more than once but under ten times. The chain uses TRBV7-2 and TRBJ2-3, with 10 positions matching TRBD2. V was clipped by 2 bases and J by 2 bases; unmatched bases: 7. Germline assignment: CDR1 SGHTA and CDR2 FQGNSA. There are 17 residues in the CDR3. CDR3 bases: TGTGCCAGCAGCTTATTCCTAGCGGGAGCCCTCACAGATACGCAGTATTTT. Translation gives CASSLFLAGALTDTQYF. Full variable domain (remainder filled in from reference TRBV7-2 and TRBJ2-3): GAGVSQSPSNKVTEKGKDVELRCDPISGHTALYWYRQSLGQGLEFLIYFQGNSAPDKSGLPSDRFSAERTGGSVSTLTIQRTQQEDSAVYLCASSLFLAGALTDTQYFGPGTRLTVL.

This clonotype is termed medium-sized. The chain carries TRBV7-2 and TRBJ2-7, with TRBD1 identical over 9 bases. Trimming removed 4 bases from V and 1 base from J; junction bases left unmatched: 5. Germline lookup yields CDR1 SGHTA and CDR2 FQGNSA. This CDR3 contains 15 residues. DNA of the CDR3: TGTGCCAGCAGCTCCGACAGGGGGAATTCCTACGAGCAGTACTTC. It encodes CASSSDRGNSYEQYF.

Many counts were recorded for this clonotype. The DNA for the CDR3 is TGTGCCAGCAGCTCGTGGGACAGCTTGAACACCGGGGAGCTGTTTTTT. The encoded protein is CASSSWDSLNTGELFF. The chain couples TRBV11-3 to TRBJ2-2, with 7 bases that match TRBD1. The V segment lost 4 bases and the J segment 1 base; nucleotides outside the gene matches: 6. Germline V lookup: CDR1 SGHNT, CDR2 YENEEA. The CDR3 is 16 residues long.

This clonotype has ten or more counts. The chain has TRBV29-1 and TRBJ2-7, with a tentative D call TRBD2 (6 bases). CDR1 and CDR2 (germline): SQVTM, ANQGSEA. Trimming left V 1 base short and J 2 bases short, with 15 bases between. The CDR3 is 15 residues long. The CDR3 protein is CSVEGRDFGTYEQYF. The CDR3 nucleotides are TGCAGCGTTGAAGGCCGGGACTTTGGGACCTACGAGCAGTACTTC.

This clonotype appeared a few times. This chain uses TRBV20-1 with TRBJ2-7; D might be TRBD1 (6 bases). The CDR3 has 12 amino acids. The V gene lost 6 bases and the J gene lost 1 base, with 10 bases spanning the gap. From germline, CDR1 is DFQATT and CDR2 SNEGSKA (reference sequence). In nucleotides, the CDR3 is TGCAGTGCCATACAGGGATCCTACGAGCAGTACTTC. Its translation: CSAIQGSYEQYF.

This clonotype came up a few times. The CDR3 sequence is CASSVRASGSRETQYF. Here the CDR3 DNA reads TGTGCCAGCAGCGTACGGGCTAGCGGGAGTAGGGAGACCCAGTACTTC. The genes are TRBV9 and TRBJ2-5; the match to TRBD2 covers 10 bases. This CDR3 comprises 16 residues. Per the germline V gene, CDR1 is SGDLS and CDR2 is YYNGEE. J was trimmed by 5 bases and V by 1 base; bases with no gene match: 8.

The chain has TRBV28 and TRBJ1-2; D is ambiguous. V lost 0 bases, J lost 1 base, and 6 bases lay in between. The CDR3 has 14 amino acids. The germline V gene encodes CDR1 MDHEN and CDR2 SYDVKM. The CDR3 region is CASSLWSDNYGYTF. DNA for the CDR3: TGTGCCAGCAGTTTATGGTCAGATAACTATGGCTACACCTTC.

This clonotype was detected ten times or more. The chain recombines TRBV4-1 with TRBJ2-7, with 13 nucleotides matching TRBD2. CDR1 and CDR2 (germline): MGHRA, YSYEKL. The CDR3 has 16 residues. The CDR3 loop is CSNGVDGTSGNYEQYF. In DNA form, the CDR3 reads TGCTCAAATGGTGTCGATGGGACTAGCGGGAACTACGAGCAGTACTTC.

The rearrangement joins TRBV28 to TRBJ1-6; 10 bases match TRBD1. The CDR3 loop spans 15 amino acids. CDR1 MDHEN and CDR2 SYDVKM come from the germline V gene. The V segment lost 6 bases and the J segment 7 bases; nucleotides outside the gene matches: 6. The chain's CDR3 is CASSPGTGANSPLHF. The CDR3 region has the DNA TGTGCCAGCAGCCCCGGGACAGGGGCGAATTCACCCCTCCACTTT.

This chain links TRBV5-1 with TRBJ2-3; D is possibly TRBD1 (6 bases). CDR1 is SGHRS and CDR2 is YFSETQ in the germline V gene. This CDR3 contains 15 residues. Trimming pared 4 bases from V and 2 bases from J, leaving 14 bases between. In DNA, the CDR3 is TGCGCCAGCAGCCCACGGGACATCCCCACAGATACGCAGTATTTT. The encoded protein is CASSPRDIPTDTQYF.